This record concerns one T cell receptor beta chain sequence. The data were obtained in a study of T-cell reconstitution after alpha-beta-depleted transplantation in children. TCRbeta library construction was performed incorporating unique molecular identifiers. TCRdb re-called the PCR reads through MiXCR, storing one row per CDR3 protein. Seen here are a few hundred thousand distinct CDR3 sequences, about 18% observed once, and the top ten hold 3.3%. With 2 bases clipped from V and 5 bases from J, the junction kept 3 bases outside the gene matches. Germline V gene lookup returns CDR1 SGHRS and CDR2 YFSETQ. This CDR3 comprises 15 residues.

The input for sequencing was PBMCs from the stem cell graft donor, taken from the stem cell graft. The chain is built from TRBV5-1 and TRBJ2-7, with 14 nucleotides matching TRBD2. The TCR comes from a human donor who donated a stem cell graft to a child with acute lymphoblastic leukemia. DNA for the CDR3: TGCGCCAGCAGCTTCGGACTAGCGGGAGGTAACGAGCAGTACTTC. Protein: CASSFGLAGGNEQYF.